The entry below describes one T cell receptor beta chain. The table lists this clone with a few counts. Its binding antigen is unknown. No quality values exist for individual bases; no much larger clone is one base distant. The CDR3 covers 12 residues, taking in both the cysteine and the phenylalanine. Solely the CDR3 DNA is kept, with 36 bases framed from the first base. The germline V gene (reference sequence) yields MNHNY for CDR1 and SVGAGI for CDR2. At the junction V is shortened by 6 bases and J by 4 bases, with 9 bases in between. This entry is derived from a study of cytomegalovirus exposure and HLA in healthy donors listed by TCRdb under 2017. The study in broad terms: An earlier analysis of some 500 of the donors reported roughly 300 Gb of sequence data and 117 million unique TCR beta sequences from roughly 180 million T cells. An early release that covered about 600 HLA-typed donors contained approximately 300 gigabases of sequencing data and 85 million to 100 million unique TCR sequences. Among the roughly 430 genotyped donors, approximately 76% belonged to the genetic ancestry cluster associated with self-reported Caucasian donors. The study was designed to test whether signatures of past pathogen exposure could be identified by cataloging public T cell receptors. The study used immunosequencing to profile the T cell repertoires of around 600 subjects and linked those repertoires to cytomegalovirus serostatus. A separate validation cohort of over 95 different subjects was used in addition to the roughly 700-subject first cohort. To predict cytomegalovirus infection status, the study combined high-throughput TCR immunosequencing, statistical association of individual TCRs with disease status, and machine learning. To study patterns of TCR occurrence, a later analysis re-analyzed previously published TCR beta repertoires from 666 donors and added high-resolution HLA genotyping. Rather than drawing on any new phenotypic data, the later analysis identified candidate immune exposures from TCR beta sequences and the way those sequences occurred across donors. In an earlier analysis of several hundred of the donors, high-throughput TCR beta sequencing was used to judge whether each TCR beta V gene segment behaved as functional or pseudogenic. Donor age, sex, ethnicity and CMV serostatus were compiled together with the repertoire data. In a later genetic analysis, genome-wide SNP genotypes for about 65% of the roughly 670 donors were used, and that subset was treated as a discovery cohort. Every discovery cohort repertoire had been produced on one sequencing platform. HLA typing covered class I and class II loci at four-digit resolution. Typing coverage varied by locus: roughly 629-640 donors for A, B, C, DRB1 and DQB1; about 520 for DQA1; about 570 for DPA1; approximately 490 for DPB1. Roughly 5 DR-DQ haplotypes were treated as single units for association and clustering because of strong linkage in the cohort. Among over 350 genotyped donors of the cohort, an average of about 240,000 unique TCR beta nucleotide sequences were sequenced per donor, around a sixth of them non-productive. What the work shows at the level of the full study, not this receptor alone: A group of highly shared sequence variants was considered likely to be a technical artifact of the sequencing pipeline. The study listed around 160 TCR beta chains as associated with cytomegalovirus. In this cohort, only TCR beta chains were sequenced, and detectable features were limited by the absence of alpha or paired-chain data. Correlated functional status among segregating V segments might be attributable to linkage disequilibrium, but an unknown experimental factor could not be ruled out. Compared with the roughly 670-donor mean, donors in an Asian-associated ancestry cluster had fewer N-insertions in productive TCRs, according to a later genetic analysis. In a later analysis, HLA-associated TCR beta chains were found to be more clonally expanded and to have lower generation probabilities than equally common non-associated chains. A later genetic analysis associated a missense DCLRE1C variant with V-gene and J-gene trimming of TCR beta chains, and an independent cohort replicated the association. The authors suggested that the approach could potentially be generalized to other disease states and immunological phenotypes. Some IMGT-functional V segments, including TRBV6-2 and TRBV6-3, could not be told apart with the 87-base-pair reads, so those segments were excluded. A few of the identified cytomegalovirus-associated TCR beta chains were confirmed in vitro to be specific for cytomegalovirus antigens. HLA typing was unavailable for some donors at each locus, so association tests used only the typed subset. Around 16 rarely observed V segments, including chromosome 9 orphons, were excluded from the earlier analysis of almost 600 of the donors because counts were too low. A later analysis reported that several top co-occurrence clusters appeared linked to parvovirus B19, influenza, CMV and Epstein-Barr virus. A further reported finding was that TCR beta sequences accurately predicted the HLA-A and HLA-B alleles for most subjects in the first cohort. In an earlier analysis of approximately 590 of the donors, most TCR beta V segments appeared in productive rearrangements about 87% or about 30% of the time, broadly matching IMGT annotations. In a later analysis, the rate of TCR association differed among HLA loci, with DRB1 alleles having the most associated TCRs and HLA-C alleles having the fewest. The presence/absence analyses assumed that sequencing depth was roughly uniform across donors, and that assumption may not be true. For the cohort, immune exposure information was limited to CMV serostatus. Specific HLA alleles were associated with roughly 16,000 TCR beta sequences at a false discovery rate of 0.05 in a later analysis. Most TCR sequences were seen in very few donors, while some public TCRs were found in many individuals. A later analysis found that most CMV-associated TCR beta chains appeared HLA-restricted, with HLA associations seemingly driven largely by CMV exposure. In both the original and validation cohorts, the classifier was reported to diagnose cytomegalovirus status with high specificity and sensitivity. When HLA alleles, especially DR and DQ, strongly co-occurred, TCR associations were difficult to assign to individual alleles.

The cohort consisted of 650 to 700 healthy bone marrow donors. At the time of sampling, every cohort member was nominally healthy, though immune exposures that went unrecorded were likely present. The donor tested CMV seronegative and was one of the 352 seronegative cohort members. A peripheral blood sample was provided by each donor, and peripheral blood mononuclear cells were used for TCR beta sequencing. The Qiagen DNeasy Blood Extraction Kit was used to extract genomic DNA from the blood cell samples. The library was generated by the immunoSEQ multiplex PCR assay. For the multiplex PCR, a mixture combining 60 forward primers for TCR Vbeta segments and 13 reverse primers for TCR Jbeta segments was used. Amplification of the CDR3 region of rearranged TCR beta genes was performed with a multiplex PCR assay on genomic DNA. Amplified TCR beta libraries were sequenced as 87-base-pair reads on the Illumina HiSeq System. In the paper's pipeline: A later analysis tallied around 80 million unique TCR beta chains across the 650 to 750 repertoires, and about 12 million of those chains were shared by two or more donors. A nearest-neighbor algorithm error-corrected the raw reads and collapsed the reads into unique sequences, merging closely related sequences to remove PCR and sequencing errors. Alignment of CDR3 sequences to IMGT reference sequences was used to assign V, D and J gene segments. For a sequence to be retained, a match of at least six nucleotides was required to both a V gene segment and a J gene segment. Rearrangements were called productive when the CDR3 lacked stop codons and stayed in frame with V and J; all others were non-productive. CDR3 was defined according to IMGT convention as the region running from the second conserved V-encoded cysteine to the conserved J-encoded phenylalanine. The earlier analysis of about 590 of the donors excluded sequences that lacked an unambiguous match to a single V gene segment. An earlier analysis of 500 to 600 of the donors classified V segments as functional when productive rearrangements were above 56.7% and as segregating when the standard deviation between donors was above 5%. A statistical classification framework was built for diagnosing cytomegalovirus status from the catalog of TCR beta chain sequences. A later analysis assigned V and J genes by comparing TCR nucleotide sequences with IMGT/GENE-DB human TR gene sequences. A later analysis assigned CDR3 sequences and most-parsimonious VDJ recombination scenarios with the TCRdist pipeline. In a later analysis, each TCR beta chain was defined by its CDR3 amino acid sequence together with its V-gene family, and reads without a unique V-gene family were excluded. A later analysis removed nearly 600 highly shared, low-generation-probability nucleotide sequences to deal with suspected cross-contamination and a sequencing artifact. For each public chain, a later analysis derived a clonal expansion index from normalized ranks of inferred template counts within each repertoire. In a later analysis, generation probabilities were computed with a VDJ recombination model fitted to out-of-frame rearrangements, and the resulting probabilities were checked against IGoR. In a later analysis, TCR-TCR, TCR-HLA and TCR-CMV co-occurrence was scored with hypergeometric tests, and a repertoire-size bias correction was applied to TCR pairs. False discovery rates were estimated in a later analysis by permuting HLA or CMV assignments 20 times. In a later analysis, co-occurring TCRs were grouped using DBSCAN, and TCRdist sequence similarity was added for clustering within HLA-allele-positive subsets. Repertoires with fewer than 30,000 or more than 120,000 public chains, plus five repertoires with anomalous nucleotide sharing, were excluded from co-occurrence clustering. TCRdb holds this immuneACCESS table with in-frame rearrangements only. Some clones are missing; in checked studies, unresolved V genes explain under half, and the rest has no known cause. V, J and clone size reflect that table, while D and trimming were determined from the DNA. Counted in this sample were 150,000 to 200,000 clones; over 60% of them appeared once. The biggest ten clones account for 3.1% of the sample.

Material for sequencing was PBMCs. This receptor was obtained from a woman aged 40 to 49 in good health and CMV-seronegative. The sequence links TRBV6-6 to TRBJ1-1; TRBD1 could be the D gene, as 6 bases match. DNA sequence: TGTGCCAGCAGACAGGGACCCACTGAAGCTTTCTTT. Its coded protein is CASRQGPTEAFF.